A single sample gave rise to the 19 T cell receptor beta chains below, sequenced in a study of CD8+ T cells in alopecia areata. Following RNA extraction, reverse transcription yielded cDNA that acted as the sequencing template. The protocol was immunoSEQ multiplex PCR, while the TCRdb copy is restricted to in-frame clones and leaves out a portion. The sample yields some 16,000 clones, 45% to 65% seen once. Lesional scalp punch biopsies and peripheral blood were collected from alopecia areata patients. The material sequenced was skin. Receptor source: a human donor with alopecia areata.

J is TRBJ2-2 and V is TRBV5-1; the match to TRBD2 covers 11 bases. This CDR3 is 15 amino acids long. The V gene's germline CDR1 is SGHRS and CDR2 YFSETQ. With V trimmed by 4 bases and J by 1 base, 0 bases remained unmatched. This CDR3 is CASSGLAGNTGELFF. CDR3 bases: TGCGCCAGCAGCGGACTAGCGGGGAACACCGGGGAGCTGTTTTTT.

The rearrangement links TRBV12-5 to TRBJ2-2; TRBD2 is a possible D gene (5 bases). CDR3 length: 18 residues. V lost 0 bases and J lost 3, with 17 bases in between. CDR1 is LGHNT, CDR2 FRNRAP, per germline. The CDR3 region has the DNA TGTGCTAGTGGTTTGGTAACAAAAACGGTCGGGGACACCGGGGAGCTGTTTTTT. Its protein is CASGLVTKTVGDTGELFF.

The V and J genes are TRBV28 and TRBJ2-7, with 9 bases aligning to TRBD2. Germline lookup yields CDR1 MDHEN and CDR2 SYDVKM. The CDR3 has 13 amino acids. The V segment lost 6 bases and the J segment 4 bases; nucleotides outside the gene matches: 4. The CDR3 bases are TGTGCCAGCAGGGCGGGAGGGCCTTACGAGCAGTACTTC. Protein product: CASRAGGPYEQYF. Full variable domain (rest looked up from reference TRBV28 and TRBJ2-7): DVKVTQSSRYLVKRTGEKVFLECVQDMDHENMFWYRQDPGLGLRLIYFSYDVKMKEKGDIPEGYSVSREKKERFSLILESASTNQTSMYLCASRAGGPYEQYFGPGTRLTVT.

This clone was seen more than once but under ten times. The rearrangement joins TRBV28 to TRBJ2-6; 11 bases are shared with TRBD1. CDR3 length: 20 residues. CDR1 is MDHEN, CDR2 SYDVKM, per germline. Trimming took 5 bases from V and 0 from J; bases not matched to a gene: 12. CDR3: CASSRRTGGHVTSGANVLTF. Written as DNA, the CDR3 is TGTGCCAGCAGTCGGCGGACAGGGGGCCATGTAACCTCTGGGGCCAACGTCCTGACTTTC.

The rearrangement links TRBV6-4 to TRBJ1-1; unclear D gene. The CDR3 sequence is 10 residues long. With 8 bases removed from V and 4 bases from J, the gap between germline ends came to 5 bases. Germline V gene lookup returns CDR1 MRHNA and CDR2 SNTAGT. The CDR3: CASVGTEAFF. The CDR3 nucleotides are TGTGCCAGCGTGGGCACTGAAGCTTTCTTT.

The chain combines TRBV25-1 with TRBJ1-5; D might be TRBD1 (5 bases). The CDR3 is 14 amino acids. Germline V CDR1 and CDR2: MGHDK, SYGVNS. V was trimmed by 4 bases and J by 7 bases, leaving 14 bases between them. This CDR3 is CASSAGSGSQPQHF. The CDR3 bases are TGTGCCAGCAGTGCAGGGTCAGGGTCCCAGCCCCAGCATTTT.

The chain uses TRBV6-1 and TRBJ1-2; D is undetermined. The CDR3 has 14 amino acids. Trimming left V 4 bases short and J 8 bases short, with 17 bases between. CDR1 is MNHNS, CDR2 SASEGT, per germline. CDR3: CASSARVIAWGYTF. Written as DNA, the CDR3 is TGTGCCAGCAGTGCGAGGGTCATCGCCTGGGGCTACACCTTC.

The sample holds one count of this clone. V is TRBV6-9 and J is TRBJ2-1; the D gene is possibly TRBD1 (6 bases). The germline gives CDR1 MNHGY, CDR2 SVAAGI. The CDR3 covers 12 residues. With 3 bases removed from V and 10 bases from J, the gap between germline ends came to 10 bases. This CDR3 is CASSYPGHEQFF. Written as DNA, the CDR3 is TGTGCCAGCAGTTACCCGGGACACGAGCAGTTCTTC.

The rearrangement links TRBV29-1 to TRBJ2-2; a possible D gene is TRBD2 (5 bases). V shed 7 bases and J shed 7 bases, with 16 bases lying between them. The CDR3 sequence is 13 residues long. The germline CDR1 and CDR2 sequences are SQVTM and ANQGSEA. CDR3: CSATLGLGGELFF. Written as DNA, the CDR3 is TGCAGCGCCACACTAGGATTGGGCGGGGAGCTGTTTTTT.

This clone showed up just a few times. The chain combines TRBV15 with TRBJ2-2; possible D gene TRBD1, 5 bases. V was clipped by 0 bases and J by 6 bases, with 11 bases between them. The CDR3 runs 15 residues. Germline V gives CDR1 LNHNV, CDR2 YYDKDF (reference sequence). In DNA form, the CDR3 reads TGTGCCACCAGCAGAGAAGGGGCTAGTGCCGGGGAGCTGTTTTTT. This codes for CATSREGASAGELFF.

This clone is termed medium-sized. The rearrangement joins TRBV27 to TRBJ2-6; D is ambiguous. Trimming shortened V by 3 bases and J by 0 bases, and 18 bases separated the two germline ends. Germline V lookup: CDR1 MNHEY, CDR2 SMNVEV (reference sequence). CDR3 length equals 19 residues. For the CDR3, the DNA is TGTGCCAGCAGTTTTCTTCGCGCGTTGACGAACTCTGGGGCCAACGTCCTGACTTTC. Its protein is CASSFLRALTNSGANVLTF. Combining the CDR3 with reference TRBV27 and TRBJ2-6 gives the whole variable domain EAQVTQNPRYLITVTGKKLTVTCSQNMNHEYMSWYRQDPGLGLRQIYYSMNVEVTDKGDVPEGYKVSRKEKRNFPLILESPSPNQTSLYFCASSFLRALTNSGANVLTFGAGSRLTVL.

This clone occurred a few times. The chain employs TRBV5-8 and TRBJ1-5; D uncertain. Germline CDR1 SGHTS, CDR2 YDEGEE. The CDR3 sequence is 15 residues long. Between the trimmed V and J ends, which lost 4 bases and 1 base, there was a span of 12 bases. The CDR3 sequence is CASSGGRRSNQPQHF. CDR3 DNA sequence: TGTGCCAGCAGCGGAGGGCGGCGGAGCAATCAGCCCCAGCATTTT. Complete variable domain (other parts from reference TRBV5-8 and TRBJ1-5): EAGVTQSPTHLIKTRGQQATLRCSPISGHTSVYWYQQALGLGLQFLLWYDEGEERNRGNFPPRFSGRQFPNYSSELNVNALELEDSALYLCASSGGRRSNQPQHFGDGTRLSIL.

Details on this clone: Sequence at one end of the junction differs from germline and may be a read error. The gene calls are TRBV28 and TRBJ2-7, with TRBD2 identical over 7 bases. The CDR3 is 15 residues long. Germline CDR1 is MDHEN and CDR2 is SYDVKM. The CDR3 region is CASSLSGGTIYERYF. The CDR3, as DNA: TGTGCCAGCAGTTTATCGGGGGGAACCATCTACGAGCGGTACTTC.

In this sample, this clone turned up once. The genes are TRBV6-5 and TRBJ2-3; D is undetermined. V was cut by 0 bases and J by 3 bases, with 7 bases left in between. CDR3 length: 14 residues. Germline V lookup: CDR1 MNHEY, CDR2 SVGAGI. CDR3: CASSYSVRTDTQYF. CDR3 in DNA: TGTGCCAGCAGTTACTCAGTGAGGACAGATACGCAGTATTTT.

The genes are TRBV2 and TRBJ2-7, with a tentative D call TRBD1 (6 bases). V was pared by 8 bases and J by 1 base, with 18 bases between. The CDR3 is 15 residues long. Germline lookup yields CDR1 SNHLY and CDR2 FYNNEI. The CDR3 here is CASADYPGASYEQYF. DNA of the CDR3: TGTGCCAGCGCCGATTACCCAGGGGCGTCCTACGAGCAGTACTTC.

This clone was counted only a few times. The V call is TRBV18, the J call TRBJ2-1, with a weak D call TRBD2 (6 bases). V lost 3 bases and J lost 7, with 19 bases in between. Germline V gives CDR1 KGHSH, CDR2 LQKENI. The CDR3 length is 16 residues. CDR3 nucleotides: TGTGCCAGCTCACCCCAACCGCCCCAGGAGGGGAATGAGCAGTTCTTC. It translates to CASSPQPPQEGNEQFF.

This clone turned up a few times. CDR3 amino acids: CASRPTTSGSLGTQYF. Written as DNA, the CDR3 is TGCGCCAGCAGGCCTACGACTAGCGGGAGTTTGGGGACGCAGTATTTT. The rearrangement joins TRBV5-1 to TRBJ2-3; the match to TRBD2 covers 12 bases. Germline-derived CDR1 and CDR2 are SGHRS and YFSETQ. The trim removed 5 bases at V and 9 bases at J, leaving 13 bases unmatched. CDR3 length: 16 residues.

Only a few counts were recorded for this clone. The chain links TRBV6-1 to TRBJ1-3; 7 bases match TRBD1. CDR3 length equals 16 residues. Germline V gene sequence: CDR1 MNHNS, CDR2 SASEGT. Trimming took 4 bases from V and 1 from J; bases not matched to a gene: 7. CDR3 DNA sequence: TGTGCCAGCAGTGGGCGACAGGGTCGGTCTGGAAACACCATATATTTT. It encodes CASSGRQGRSGNTIYF.

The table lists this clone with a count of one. The CDR3: CASSIYGTSGNTIYF. The CDR3 nucleotides read TGTGCCAGTAGTATCTACGGAACCTCTGGAAACACCATATATTTT. The chain joins TRBV19 to TRBJ1-3; D ambiguous. With 3 bases removed from V and 0 bases from J, the gap between germline ends came to 9 bases. Germline CDR1 and CDR2: LNHDA and SQIVND (reference sequence). The CDR3 runs 15 residues.